This T cell receptor (beta chain) came from a study of graft-versus-host responses after intestinal transplantation. Study as a whole: Recipients across the board were started on anti-thymocyte globulin induction, then kept on tacrolimus and steroids for two to three years.

General study results and limits: Investigators detected GvH clones in recipient marrow, with some emerging earlier in ileum or blood. GvH clone levels peaked in circulation, and this peak was associated with early post-transplant HvG declines.

Germline CDR1 is SGHRS and CDR2 is YFSETQ. The CDR3 sequence is 16 residues long. Trimming took off 0 bases at V and 0 bases at J, with 13 bases between the two ends. The culture paired around 200,000 irradiated violet-dye-labeled stimulators with around 200,000 CFSE-labeled responders. Method: immunoSEQ multiplex PCR; TCRdb's copy keeps in-frame clones and lacks some. Of over 20,000 clones in the sample, over 35% were seen once. This TCR was recovered from a human patient who received an intestinal transplant. The chain combines TRBV5-1 with TRBJ2-7; D may be TRBD2 (6 bases). The material sequenced was alloreactive CD4+ T cells from a mixed lymphocyte reaction culture, taken before intestinal transplant. Indicated subset: CFSE-low proliferating T cells sorted from roughly 6-day pre-transplant mixed lymphocyte reaction (GvH or HvG direction). This chain's CDR3 is CASSLGGTVPSYEQYF. The DNA of the CDR3 is TGCGCCAGCAGCTTGGGGGGGACTGTCCCCTCCTACGAGCAGTACTTC. Full variable domain (outside the CDR3, taken from reference TRBV5-1 and TRBJ2-7): KAGVTQTPRYLIKTRGQQVTLSCSPISGHRSVSWYQQTPGQGLQFLFEYFSETQRNKGNFPGRFSGRQFSNSRSEMNVSTLELGDSALYLCASSLGGTVPSYEQYFGPGTRLTVT.